These T cell receptor beta chains were read from a single sample in a study of T cells expressing NK-cell markers. After re-calling the 5' RACE reads, TCRdb lists one entry per CDR3 protein, DNA absent. The sample has over 150,000 distinct CDR3 sequences. The sequencing input was blood T cells: a sorted CD56 or NKG2C T cell subset, CD4+ or CD8+ T cells, or bulk PBMC T cells (not recorded which). Receptors originate from a man aged 18-70 years in good health. CDR3s include the opening cysteine and the closing phenylalanine or tryptophan.

v_gene	j_gene	CDR3aa
TRBV4-1	TRBJ2-1	CASSINPGELAGLTYNEQFF
TRBV3-1	TRBJ2-7	CASSPLPRENYEQYF
TRBV27	TRBJ2-1	CASSSTSGPYNEQFF
TRBV4-2	TRBJ2-1	CASSPTASPYNEQFF
TRBV5-1	TRBJ2-3	CASSFRASGTDTQYF
TRBV7-9	TRBJ1-4	CASSQGQFPDEKLFF
TRBV27	TRBJ2-3	CASKVSGLAPLGQYF
TRBV27	TRBJ2-1	CASSLSASGDNEQFF
TRBV7-9	TRBJ2-2	CAYRDVGELFF
TRBV6-1	TRBJ2-7	CASSPNLSHEQYF
TRBV6-1	TRBJ1-1	CASSPGNRPNTEAFF
TRBV11-2	TRBJ2-3	CASSYGRGSRTDTQYF
TRBV11-1	TRBJ1-1	CASSLPLGLAFF
TRBV19	TRBJ2-5	CASSIAGDTEETQYF
TRBV5-5	TRBJ1-4	CASSSSLTGDYEKLFF
TRBV29-1	TRBJ1-2	CSVWTDYGYTF
TRBV27	TRBJ2-2	CASSPTGGLRTGELFF
TRBV12-3/TRBV12-4	TRBJ1-1	CASRLTRKNTEAFF
TRBV7-9	TRBJ2-7	CASSIRLAGDTIYEQYF
TRBV14	TRBJ2-6	CASSQEYATGLSGANVLTF
TRBV7-9	TRBJ2-3	CASRNPQFSTDTQYF
TRBV4-1	TRBJ2-7	CASSQTTGDSSYEQYF
TRBV27	TRBJ2-3	CASSLSFGLLTDTQYF
TRBV5-1	TRBJ1-1	CASSLGQGSNTEAFF
TRBV29-1	TRBJ2-4	CSVEGGGANIQYF
TRBV7-6	TRBJ2-7	CASSGEGRSYEQYF
TRBV6-1	TRBJ2-3	CASSEARGRGADTQYF
TRBV13	TRBJ2-7	CASSLGVSVYEQYF
TRBV9	TRBJ2-2	CASSGSGGPNTGELFF
TRBV7-8	TRBJ2-7	CASSPSGYEQYF
TRBV27	TRBJ1-2	CASSLPMGVGYTF
TRBV20-1	TRBJ2-3	CSAPRGRGLGTDTQYF
TRBV5-1	TRBJ1-5	CASSLGSSQPQHF
TRBV21-1	TRBJ1-5	CASSKGGSRHQPQHF
TRBV7-9	TRBJ2-6	CASSLVQGSGANVLTF
TRBV11-1	TRBJ2-7	CASRYTGAEQYF
TRBV9	TRBJ2-1	CASSAGAGGTYNEQFF
TRBV27	TRBJ2-3	CASSFPGAPDTQYF
TRBV20-1	TRBJ1-1	CSARDRAFTEAFF
TRBV6-2/TRBV6-3	TRBJ2-3	CASNHRASADTQYF
TRBV12-5	TRBJ2-7	CASGSNRLASYEQYF
TRBV6-5	TRBJ2-7	CASSYSAASGVRDEQYF
TRBV27	TRBJ2-7	CASGRTGREQYF
TRBV5-1	TRBJ1-2	CASSPTGGGYYGYTF
TRBV19	TRBJ1-5	CATRGGNQPQHF
TRBV7-8	TRBJ2-1	CASSSLTGTGNEQFF
TRBV19	TRBJ2-5	CASSMWGRETQYF
TRBV20-1	TRBJ2-5	CSAKTDRGGETQYF
TRBV5-1	TRBJ1-1	CASSLWIPGDTEAFF
TRBV21-1	TRBJ1-6	CASSNPGIGNSPLHF
TRBV5-4	TRBJ2-7	CASSHYGTSYEQYF
TRBV15	TRBJ2-7	CATSRGIRTANPTYEQYF
TRBV2	TRBJ1-2	CASSERGDSAAINYGYTF
TRBV27	TRBJ2-3	CASSLQGEVRTDTQYF
TRBV5-1	TRBJ1-1	CASRQAMNTEAFF